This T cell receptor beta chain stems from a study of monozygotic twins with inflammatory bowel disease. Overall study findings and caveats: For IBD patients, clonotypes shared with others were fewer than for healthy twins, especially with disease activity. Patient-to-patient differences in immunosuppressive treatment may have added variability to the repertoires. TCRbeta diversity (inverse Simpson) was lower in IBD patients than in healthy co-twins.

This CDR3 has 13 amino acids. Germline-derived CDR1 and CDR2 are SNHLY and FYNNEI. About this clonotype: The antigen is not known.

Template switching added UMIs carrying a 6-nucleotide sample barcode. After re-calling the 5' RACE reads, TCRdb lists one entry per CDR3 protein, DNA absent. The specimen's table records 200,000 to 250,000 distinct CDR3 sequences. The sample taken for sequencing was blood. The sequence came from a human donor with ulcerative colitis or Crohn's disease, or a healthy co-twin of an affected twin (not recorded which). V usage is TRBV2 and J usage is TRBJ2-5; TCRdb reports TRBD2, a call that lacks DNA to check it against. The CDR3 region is CASNYLPGETQYF.